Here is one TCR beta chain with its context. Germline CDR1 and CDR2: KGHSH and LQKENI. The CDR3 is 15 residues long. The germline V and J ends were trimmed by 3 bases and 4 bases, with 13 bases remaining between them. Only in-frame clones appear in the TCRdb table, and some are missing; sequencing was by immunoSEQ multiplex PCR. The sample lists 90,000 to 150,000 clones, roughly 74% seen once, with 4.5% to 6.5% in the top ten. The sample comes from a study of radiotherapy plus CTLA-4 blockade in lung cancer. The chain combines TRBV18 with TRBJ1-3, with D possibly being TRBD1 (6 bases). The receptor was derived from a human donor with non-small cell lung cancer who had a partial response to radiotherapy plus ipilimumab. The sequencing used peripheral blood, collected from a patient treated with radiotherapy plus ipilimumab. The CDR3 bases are TGTGCCAGCTCACCTACAGGGCCCCCCGGAAACACCATATATTTT. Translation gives CASSPTGPPGNTIYF.